This entry is about one T cell receptor beta chain. Germline V CDR1 and CDR2: DFQATT, SNEGSKA (reference sequence). The CDR3 spans 11 residues. With 3 bases removed from V and 6 bases from J, the gap between germline ends came to 6 bases. This entry is derived from a study of neoadjuvant anti-PD-1 for oral cavity cancer. Study-wide context: Most patients had three to four biweekly doses of 3 mg/kg nivolumab before resection.

Produced via immunoSEQ multiplex PCR; TCRdb's table is partial and in-frame only. This table holds just over 65,000 clones, approximately 84% found once. Indicated time point: after neoadjuvant nivolumab, at surgical resection. Patients had newly diagnosed, untreated stage II-IVA oral cavity squamous cell carcinoma. Blood cells were analyzed directly, without culture or expansion. The rearrangement links TRBV20-1 to TRBJ2-4; D unclear. The sequence came from a person aged 40 to 85 with oral cavity squamous cell carcinoma. This sample comprised PBMCs, obtained after nivolumab (anti-PD-1) treatment. The CDR3 DNA reads TGCAGTGCTAGCGTAATAAACATTCAGTACTTC. This encodes CSASVINIQYF.